The next 22 T cell receptor beta chains were all read from a single sample in a study of blood T cell repertoires in COVID-19. Sequenced by immunoSEQ multiplex PCR; TCRdb stores in-frame clones only, minus some. The sample carries 250,000 to 300,000 clones, about nine tenths recorded once. Sequencing used PBMCs or T cells enriched from blood (not recorded which). These receptors were obtained from a human donor in a cohort exposed to, infected with or recovered from COVID-19 (not recorded which). The donor label of this sample is uncertain.

Concerning this clone itself: One junction end disagrees with the germline gene, perhaps due to a read error. V gene TRBV14 combines with J gene TRBJ1-1, with D possibly matching TRBD1 (6 bases). CDR1 is SGHDN and CDR2 is FVKESK in the germline V gene. This CDR3 spans 11 amino acids. The CDR3 spells CASSQEGPGAF. For the CDR3, the DNA is TGTGCCAGCAGCCAAGAAGGTCCAGGGGCGTTT. The complete variable domain, with remaining parts taken from reference TRBV14 and TRBJ1-1, reads EAGVTQFPSHSVIEKGQTVTLRCDPISGHDNLYWYRRVMGKEIKFLLHFVKESKQDESGMPNNRFLAERTGGTYSTLKVQPAELEDSGVYFCASSQEGPGAFGQGTRLTVV.

CDR3 in DNA: TGTGCCAGCACCTACCTTAGTGGGGAGGGTGGCTACACCTTC. It translates to CASTYLSGEGGYTF. The genes are TRBV7-6 and TRBJ1-2; D uncertain. V dropped 7 bases and J dropped 7 bases, with 19 bases sitting between them. The germline gives CDR1 SGHVS, CDR2 FNYEAQ. The CDR3 covers 14 residues.

The chain carries TRBV5-8 and TRBJ2-7; 10 nucleotides line up with TRBD1. The germline V gene encodes CDR1 SGHTS and CDR2 YDEGEE. The CDR3 has 15 amino acids. Unmatched junction bases numbered 5, after V lost 2 bases and J lost 3 bases. CDR3 coding DNA: TGTGCCAGCAGCTTTGGGACAGGGGCGGGCTACGAGCAGTACTTC. This codes for CASSFGTGAGYEQYF.

The chain carries TRBV7-9 and TRBJ2-5, with 12 bases identical to TRBD2. Germline CDR1 is SEHNR and CDR2 is FQNEAQ (reference sequence). The CDR3 covers 16 residues. Unmatched junction bases numbered 3, after V lost 1 base and J lost 3 bases. The CDR3 spells CASSLGTSGAEETQYF. For the CDR3, the DNA is TGTGCCAGCAGCTTAGGGACTAGCGGGGCGGAAGAGACCCAGTACTTC.

The chain has TRBV6-5 and TRBJ2-1; tentative D call: TRBD1 (5 bases). The V and J ends lost 0 bases and 8 bases respectively, with 17 bases between them. Germline CDR1 is MNHEY and CDR2 is SVGAGI. The CDR3 length is 16 residues. The CDR3 DNA reads TGTGCCAGCAGTTACTCGGGGCTCCCCCCTCGCTATGAGCAGTTCTTC. Its protein is CASSYSGLPPRYEQFF.

The rearrangement joins TRBV6-5 to TRBJ1-2; 9 nucleotides match TRBD1. Looked up from germline, CDR1 is MNHEY and CDR2 is SVGAGI. V lost 5 bases, J lost 8 bases, and 6 bases stayed unmatched. This CDR3 is 13 amino acids long. The CDR3 region is CASSQQGAIGYTF. In DNA, the CDR3 is TGTGCCAGCAGTCAACAGGGGGCAATAGGCTACACCTTC.

The chain joins TRBV7-9 to TRBJ2-5; tentative D call: TRBD1 (6 bases). Germline V gene lookup returns CDR1 SEHNR and CDR2 FQNEAQ (reference sequence). With 0 bases removed from V and 6 bases from J, the gap between germline ends came to 11 bases. This CDR3 is built from 14 residues. Written as DNA, the CDR3 is TGTGCCAGCAGCTTAGCGTCAGGGACAAAGACCCAGTACTTC. Protein sequence: CASSLASGTKTQYF.

The genes are TRBV2 and TRBJ1-6; D not certain. V was pared by 1 base and J by 9 bases, with 7 bases between. Germline CDR1 reads SNHLY; CDR2 reads FYNNEI. CDR3 length: 13 amino acids. The CDR3 here is CASSEVASSPLHF. For the CDR3, the DNA is TGTGCCAGCAGTGAAGTAGCAAGTTCACCCCTCCACTTT. The full variable domain, in which reference TRBV2 and TRBJ1-6 provide the parts outside the CDR3, is EPEVTQTPSHQVTQMGQEVILRCVPISNHLYFYWYRQILGQKVEFLVSFYNNEISEKSEIFDDQFSVERPDGSNFTLKIRSTKLEDSAMYFCASSEVASSPLHFGNGTRLTVT.

V is TRBV5-1 and J is TRBJ1-1; D gene ambiguous. CDR3 length equals 14 residues. CDR1 SGHRS and CDR2 YFSETQ come from the germline V gene. V was trimmed by 4 bases and J by 0 bases, leaving 10 bases between them. CDR3 sequence: CASSPGLVNTEAFF. For the CDR3, the DNA is TGCGCCAGCAGCCCCGGACTGGTGAACACTGAAGCTTTCTTT.

In its sample, this clone was seen a few times. This chain joins TRBV12-3 or TRBV12-4 and TRBJ2-7; 7 bases align to TRBD1. With V trimmed by 5 bases and J by 2 bases, 0 bases remained unmatched. The CDR3 spans 12 residues. The DNA for the CDR3 is TGTGCCAGCAGTGACAGGGCCTACGAGCAGTACTTC. Translating it yields CASSDRAYEQYF.

This chain connects TRBV6-5 to TRBJ1-6, with D unresolved. CDR3 length: 13 residues. Between the trimmed V and J ends, which lost 2 bases and 5 bases, there was a span of 4 bases. The V gene's germline CDR1 is MNHEY and CDR2 SVGAGI. In DNA, the CDR3 is TGTGCCAGCAGTTACGAGGATAATTCACCCCTCCACTTT. Amino acid sequence: CASSYEDNSPLHF.

The chain uses TRBV19 and TRBJ1-2, with TRBD1 matching over 9 bases. V shed 6 bases and J 4 bases; nucleotides not matched to a gene: 9. The CDR3 is made up of 15 amino acids. From germline, CDR1 is LNHDA and CDR2 SQIVND (reference sequence). The CDR3 sequence is CASRPDRGIIYGYTF. The CDR3 DNA is TGTGCCAGTAGGCCAGACAGGGGGATTATCTATGGCTACACCTTC.

The J gene is TRBJ2-1, the V gene TRBV27, with TRBD1 matching over 10 bases. J was trimmed by 8 bases and V by 5 bases; bases with no gene match: 6. This CDR3 contains 14 residues. CDR1 and CDR2 (germline): MNHEY, SMNVEV (reference sequence). The CDR3 here is CASSPGTGEHEQFF. DNA of the CDR3: TGTGCCAGCAGTCCCGGGACAGGGGAGCATGAGCAGTTCTTC.

This chain links TRBV7-9 with TRBJ2-7; the D gene is possibly TRBD1 (6 bases). Looked up from germline, CDR1 is SEHNR and CDR2 is FQNEAQ (reference sequence). V lost 3 bases and J 2 bases, leaving 20 bases between the germline ends. This CDR3 is built from 17 residues. CDR3 amino acids: CASSFTRDAGAPYEQYF. The CDR3 bases are TGTGCCAGCAGCTTCACCCGTGACGCAGGGGCCCCCTACGAGCAGTACTTC.

The chain has TRBV11-2 and TRBJ1-2; D unclear. Germline V lookup: CDR1 SGHAT, CDR2 FQNNGV. The CDR3 runs 14 residues. The V and J ends lost 1 base and 6 bases respectively, with 12 bases between them. This CDR3 reads CASSLAPGFHGYTF. In DNA, the CDR3 is TGTGCCAGCAGCTTAGCCCCGGGGTTCCATGGCTACACCTTC.

This clone has a single count. The chain combines TRBV7-8 with TRBJ2-3, with a possible D match to TRBD2 (5 bases). V was cut by 5 bases and J by 1 base, with 13 bases left in between. CDR1 is SGHVS and CDR2 is FQNEAQ in the germline V gene. There are 15 residues in the CDR3. The CDR3 loop reads CASSPRSGRTDTQYF. The CDR3 DNA reads TGTGCCAGCAGCCCCCGAAGCGGCCGCACAGATACGCAGTATTTT. Looking up the rest from reference TRBV7-8 and TRBJ2-3 gives the full variable domain: GAGVSQSPRYKVAKRGQDVALRCDPISGHVSLFWYQQALGQGPEFLTYFQNEAQLDKSGLPSDRFFAERPEGSVSTLKIQRTQQEDSAVYLCASSPRSGRTDTQYFGPGTRLTVL.

CDR3 amino acids: CASSEQPDLGGTQYF. DNA of the CDR3: TGTGCCAGCAGTGAACAGCCCGACTTGGGGGGGACCCAGTACTTC. V and J are TRBV6-1 and TRBJ2-5, with a weak D call TRBD2 (6 bases). The germline V gene encodes CDR1 MNHNS and CDR2 SASEGT. V lost 2 bases to trimming and J lost 7 bases, with 17 bases between them. There are 15 residues in the CDR3.

This chain links TRBV7-9 with TRBJ1-2, with unresolved D. Germline CDR1 and CDR2: SEHNR and FQNEAQ (reference sequence). V was pared by 1 base and J by 5 bases, with 14 bases between. The CDR3 has 15 amino acids. CDR3 in DNA: TGTGCCAGCAGCTTAGTTGACGGCCTGGAGTATGGCTACACCTTC. Translating gives CASSLVDGLEYGYTF.

The genes are TRBV11-2 and TRBJ2-7; D remains ambiguous. CDR1 is SGHAT, CDR2 FQNNGV, per germline. The CDR3 covers 15 residues. V shed 2 bases and J shed 1 base, with 12 bases lying between them. DNA for the CDR3: TGTGCCAGCAGCTTACGCCGGGTAGGTTCCTACGAGCAGTACTTC. Translating it yields CASSLRRVGSYEQYF.

The V and J genes are TRBV9 and TRBJ2-5; 9 bases agree with TRBD2. There are 18 residues in the CDR3. Germline CDR1 and CDR2: SGDLS and YYNGEE. Trimming at V came to 4 bases and at J to 4 bases, leaving 17 bases not matched to a gene. The CDR3 spells CASSRSARRGGSGETQYF. As DNA, the CDR3 is TGTGCCAGCAGCCGCTCTGCTCGGCGGGGGGGATCGGGAGAGACCCAGTACTTC.

This clone was seen once. DNA of the CDR3: TGTGCCAGTACACCCTGGAAGGACAGACGCAATCAGCCCCAGCATTTT. It yields the protein CASTPWKDRRNQPQHF. V usage is TRBV19 and J usage is TRBJ1-5; maybe TRBD1 (6 bases). V was clipped by 7 bases and J by 2 bases, with 18 bases between them. Germline CDR1 is LNHDA and CDR2 is SQIVND (reference sequence). The CDR3 is 16 residues long.

The chain recombines TRBV11-3 with TRBJ1-1, with TRBD1 matching 8 bases. CDR3 size: 14 residues. Trimming at V came to 5 bases and at J to 4 bases, leaving 6 bases not matched to a gene. Germline CDR1 and CDR2: SGHNT and YENEEA. Here the CDR3 reads CASSVGQGSTEAFF. The CDR3 nucleotides read TGTGCCAGCAGCGTTGGACAGGGTTCCACTGAAGCTTTCTTT.